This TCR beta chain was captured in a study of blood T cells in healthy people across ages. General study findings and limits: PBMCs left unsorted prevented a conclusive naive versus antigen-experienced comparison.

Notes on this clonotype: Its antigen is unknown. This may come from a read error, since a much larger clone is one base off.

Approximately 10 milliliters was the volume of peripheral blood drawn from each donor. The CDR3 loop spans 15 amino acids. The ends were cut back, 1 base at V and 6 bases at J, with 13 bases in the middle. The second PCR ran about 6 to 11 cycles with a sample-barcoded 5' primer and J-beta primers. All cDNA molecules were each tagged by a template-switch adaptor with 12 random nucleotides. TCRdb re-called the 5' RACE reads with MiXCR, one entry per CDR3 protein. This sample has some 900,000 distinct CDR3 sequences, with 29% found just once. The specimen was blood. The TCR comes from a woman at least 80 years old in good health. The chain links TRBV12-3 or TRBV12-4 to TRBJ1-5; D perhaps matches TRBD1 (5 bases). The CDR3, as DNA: TGTGCCAGCAGTTTAGGACTAAGGGGCGGTCAGCCCCAGCATTTT. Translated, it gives CASSLGLRGGQPQHF.